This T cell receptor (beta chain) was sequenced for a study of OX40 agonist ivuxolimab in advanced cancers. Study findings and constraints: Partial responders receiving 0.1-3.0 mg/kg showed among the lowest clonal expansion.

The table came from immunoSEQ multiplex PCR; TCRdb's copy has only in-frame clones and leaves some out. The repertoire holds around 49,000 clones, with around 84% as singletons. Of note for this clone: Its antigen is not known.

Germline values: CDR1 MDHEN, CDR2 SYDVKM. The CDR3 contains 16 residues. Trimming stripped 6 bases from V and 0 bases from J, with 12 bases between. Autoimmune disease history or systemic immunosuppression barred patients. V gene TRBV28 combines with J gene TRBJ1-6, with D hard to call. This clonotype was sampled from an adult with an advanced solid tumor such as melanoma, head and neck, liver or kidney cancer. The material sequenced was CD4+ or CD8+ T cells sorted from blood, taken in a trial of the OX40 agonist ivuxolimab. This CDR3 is CASSKLQSSYNSPLHF. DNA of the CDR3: TGTGCCAGCAGCAAGCTCCAAAGCTCCTATAATTCACCCCTCCACTTT.